A selection of T cell receptor beta chains follows, all from one sample in a study of cytomegalovirus exposure and HLA in healthy donors. Sequenced by immunoSEQ multiplex PCR; TCRdb stores in-frame clones only, minus some. The data hold 150,000 to 200,000 clones, with 68% observed a single time. Sample: PBMCs. The receptors come from a young woman in good health and CMV-seropositive. Each CDR3 is given without its conserved first and last residue.

v_call,j_call,cdr3_aa
TRBV18,TRBJ1-2,ASSLDSLYYGYT
TRBV5-1,TRBJ2-1,ASSPTLSGMYNEQF
TRBV27,TRBJ2-1,ASSLILGQGPNEQF
TRBV29-1,TRBJ1-2,SVEDRPDLANYGYT
TRBV30,TRBJ1-3,AGDNSGNTIY
TRBV4-2,TRBJ2-4,ASSQELGINIQY
TRBV2,TRBJ1-2,ASRRVGYT
TRBV5-1,TRBJ2-7,ASSVRWEPYEQY
TRBV4-3,TRBJ1-1,ASSQDRQGNTEAF
TRBV6-5,TRBJ1-5,ASRRVFGNQPQH
TRBV5-1,TRBJ1-5,ASSLEAGANQPQH
TRBV9,TRBJ2-1,ASSVGGLAGVGNEQF
TRBV7-3,TRBJ2-1,ASSSLAGARGEQF
TRBV6-5,TRBJ1-1,ASSYSTNTYTEAF
TRBV5-1,TRBJ2-1,ASSALFRSPSYNEQF
TRBV27,TRBJ1-5,ASIPQGTFQQPQH
TRBV27,TRBJ2-2,ASKLGLGGELF
TRBV30,TRBJ1-3,AWSVKLYSSGNTIY
TRBV9,TRBJ2-5,ASSVATGGGEETQY
TRBV28,TRBJ2-3,ASSSILTGGSTDTQY
TRBV6-1,TRBJ1-2,ASRGSKSGGYT
TRBV5-1,TRBJ2-3,ASLLDGTDTQY
TRBV29-1,TRBJ2-1,SVDGLAGGPLHEQF
TRBV5-4,TRBJ1-1,ASSLEQMNTEAF
TRBV7-2,TRBJ1-2,ASSRDRGIYGYT
TRBV7-9,TRBJ2-5,ASSLEGSSGPGTQY
TRBV27,TRBJ1-5,ASSLRGQPQH
TRBV4-1,TRBJ2-5,ASSLNSQGGGRETQY
TRBV5-6,TRBJ1-5,ASSFGNQPQH
TRBV7-2,TRBJ2-7,ASSLGPQDSYEQY
TRBV19,TRBJ1-5,ASSDRGISNQPQH